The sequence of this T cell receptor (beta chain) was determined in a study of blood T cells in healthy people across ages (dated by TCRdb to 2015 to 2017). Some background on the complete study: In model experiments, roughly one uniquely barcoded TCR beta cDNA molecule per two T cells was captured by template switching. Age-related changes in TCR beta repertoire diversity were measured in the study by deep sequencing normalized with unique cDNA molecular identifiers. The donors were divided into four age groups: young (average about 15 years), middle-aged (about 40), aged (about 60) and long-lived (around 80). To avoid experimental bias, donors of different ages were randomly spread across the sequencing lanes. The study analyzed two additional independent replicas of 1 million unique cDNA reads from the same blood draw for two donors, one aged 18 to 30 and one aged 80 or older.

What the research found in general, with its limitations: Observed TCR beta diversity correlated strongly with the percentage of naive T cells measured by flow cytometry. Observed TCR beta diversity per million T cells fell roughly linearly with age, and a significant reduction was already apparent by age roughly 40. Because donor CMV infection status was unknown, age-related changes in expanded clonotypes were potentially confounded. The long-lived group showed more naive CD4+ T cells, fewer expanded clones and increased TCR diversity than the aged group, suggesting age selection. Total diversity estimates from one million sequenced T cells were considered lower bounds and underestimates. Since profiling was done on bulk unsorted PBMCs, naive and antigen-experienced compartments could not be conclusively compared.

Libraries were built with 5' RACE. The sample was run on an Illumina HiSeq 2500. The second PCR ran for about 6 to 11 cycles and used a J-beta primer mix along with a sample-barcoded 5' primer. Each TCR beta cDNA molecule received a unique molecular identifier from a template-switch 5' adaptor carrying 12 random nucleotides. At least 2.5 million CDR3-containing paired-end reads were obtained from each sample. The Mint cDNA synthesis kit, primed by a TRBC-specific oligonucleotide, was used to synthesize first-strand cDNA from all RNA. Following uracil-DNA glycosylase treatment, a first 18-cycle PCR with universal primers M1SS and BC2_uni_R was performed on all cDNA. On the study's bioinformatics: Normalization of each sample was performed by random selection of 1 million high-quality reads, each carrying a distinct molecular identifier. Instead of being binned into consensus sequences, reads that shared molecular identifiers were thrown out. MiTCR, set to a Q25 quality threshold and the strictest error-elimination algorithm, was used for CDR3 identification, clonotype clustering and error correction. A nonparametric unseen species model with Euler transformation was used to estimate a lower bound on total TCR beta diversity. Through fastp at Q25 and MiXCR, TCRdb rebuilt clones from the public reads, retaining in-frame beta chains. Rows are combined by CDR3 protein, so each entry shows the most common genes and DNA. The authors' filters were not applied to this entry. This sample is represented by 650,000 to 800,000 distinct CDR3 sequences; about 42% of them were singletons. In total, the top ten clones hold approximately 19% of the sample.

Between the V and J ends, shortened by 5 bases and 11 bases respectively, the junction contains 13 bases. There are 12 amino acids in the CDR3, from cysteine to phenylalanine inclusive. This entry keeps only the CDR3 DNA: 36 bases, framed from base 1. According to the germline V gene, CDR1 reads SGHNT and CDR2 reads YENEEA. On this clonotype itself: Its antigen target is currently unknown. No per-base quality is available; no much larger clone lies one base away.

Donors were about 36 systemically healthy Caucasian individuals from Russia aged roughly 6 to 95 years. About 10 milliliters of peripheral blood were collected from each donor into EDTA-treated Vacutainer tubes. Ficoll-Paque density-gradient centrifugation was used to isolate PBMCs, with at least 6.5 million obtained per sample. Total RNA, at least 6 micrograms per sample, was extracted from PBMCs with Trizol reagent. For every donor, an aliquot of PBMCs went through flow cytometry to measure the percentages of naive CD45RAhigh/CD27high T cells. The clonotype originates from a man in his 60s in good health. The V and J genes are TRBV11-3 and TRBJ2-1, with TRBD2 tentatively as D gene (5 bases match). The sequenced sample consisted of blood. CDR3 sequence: CASSHERKQQFF. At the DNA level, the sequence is TGTGCCAGCAGCCACGAGCGGAAACAGCAGTTCTTC.